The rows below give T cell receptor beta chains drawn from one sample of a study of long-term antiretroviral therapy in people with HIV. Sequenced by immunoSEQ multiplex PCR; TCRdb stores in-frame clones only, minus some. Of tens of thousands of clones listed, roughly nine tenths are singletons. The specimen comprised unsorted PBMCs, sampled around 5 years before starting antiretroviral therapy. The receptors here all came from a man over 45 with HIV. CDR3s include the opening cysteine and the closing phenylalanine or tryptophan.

CDR3: CASSARTGRNGEAFF
V: TRBV6-1

CDR3: CASSPVGKISYEQYF
V: TRBV18

CDR3: CASSPGQGDQPQHF
V: TRBV5-8

CDR3: CASSPSRAHYNEQFF
V: TRBV18

CDR3: CASSSIRDTISYEQYF
V: TRBV7-2

CDR3: CASSQQGVGGYTF
V: TRBV4-3

CDR3: CASSLSGLPTGELFF
V: TRBV7-3

CDR3: CASSPSGPGDTQYF
V: TRBV18

CDR3: CASSTRWRTGANTGELFF
V: TRBV5-1

CDR3: CASSLGRQGGWAGANVLTF
V: TRBV19

CDR3: CASSPSGSSYNEQFF
V: TRBV18

CDR3: CASSQGSEEQYF
V: TRBV12-1

CDR3: CASSFGLAGGQGELFF
V: TRBV7-8

CDR3: CASSRGLADYEQYF
V: TRBV6-5

CDR3: CASSLLAGSTDTQYF
V: TRBV5-4

CDR3: CASSLTGARGYTF
V: TRBV5-6

CDR3: CASSEGLADEQFF
V: TRBV2

CDR3: CASSLGKTGYSPLHF
V: TRBV5-4

CDR3: CASSIEVYTEAFF
V: TRBV19

CDR3: CASSEGLVVEQYF
V: TRBV6-1

CDR3: CASSPGTGYLETQYF
V: TRBV5-5

CDR3: CAWSAGQGSSGGKLFF
V: TRBV30

CDR3: CASSQAGTSGRGSSYEQYF
V: TRBV4-1

CDR3: CASSTGTSVYNEQFF
V: TRBV7-9

CDR3: CASSPGTGGLEQFF
V: TRBV5-1